One and the same sample provided the 6 T cell receptor beta chains below, sequenced in a study of human thymus T cells. Resections were taken during corrective heart surgery, and the thymus tissue came from these. The data were produced by immunoSEQ multiplex PCR, yet TCRdb's version contains in-frame clones alone and is incomplete. The sample comprises some 120,000 clones, over 85% of which are singletons, and around 0.025% rests with the top ten. What was sequenced was thymus tissue. The receptors come from a boy less than two years old with a congenital heart defect but otherwise immunologically healthy.

The chain combines TRBV19 with TRBJ2-2; 12 bases map to TRBD2. The germline CDR1 and CDR2 sequences are LNHDA and SQIVND (reference sequence). The junction had 8 bases not matched to a gene; V was cut back by 4 bases and J by 5 bases. The CDR3 is 17 residues long. The CDR3 loop is CASSTGLAGVGTGELFF. CDR3 bases: TGTGCCAGTAGTACGGGACTAGCGGGCGTGGGGACCGGGGAGCTGTTTTTT.

The rearrangement uses TRBV4-1 and TRBJ2-2; no firm D call. V was clipped by 6 bases and J by 0 bases, with 14 bases between them. The CDR3 is made up of 16 amino acids. Germline loops: CDR1 MGHRA, CDR2 YSYEKL. The CDR3 spells CASSVRMDPNTGELFF. The DNA for the CDR3 is TGCGCCAGCAGTGTTAGGATGGACCCGAACACCGGGGAGCTGTTTTTT.

The gene calls are TRBV30 and TRBJ2-5, with TRBD1 matching 11 bases. After removal of 2 bases from V and 1 base from J, the junction contained 3 bases not matched to a gene. The CDR3 consists of 15 residues. Germline values: CDR1 GTSNPN, CDR2 SVGIG (reference sequence). CDR3 nucleotides: TGTGCCTGGAGTCCCGGACAGGGGGCCCAAGAGACCCAGTACTTC. The encoded protein is CAWSPGQGAQETQYF.

This chain uses TRBV19 with TRBJ2-7; tentative D call: TRBD1 (6 bases). The CDR3 is made up of 15 amino acids. Trimming stripped 3 bases from V and 3 bases from J, with 15 bases between. Germline V lookup: CDR1 LNHDA, CDR2 SQIVND (reference sequence). Here the CDR3 DNA reads TGTGCCAGTAGTATCCGTCCCGGACAGCTCTACGAGCAGTACTTC. Translating gives CASSIRPGQLYEQYF.

The chain uses TRBV7-2 and TRBJ2-4, with a possible D match to TRBD1 (5 bases). Germline V gene data show CDR1 as SGHTA and CDR2 as FQGNSA. This CDR3 has 18 residues. V shed 8 bases and J shed 0 bases, with 23 bases lying between them. The CDR3 nucleotides read TGTGCCAGCGCAGTCGGGCCAGGGCGAATTTTAGCCAAAAACATTCAGTACTTC. It codes for CASAVGPGRILAKNIQYF.

The genes are TRBV9 and TRBJ1-3; unclear D gene. V shed 3 bases and J shed 0 bases, with 10 bases lying between them. This CDR3 has 15 amino acids. Germline assignment: CDR1 SGDLS and CDR2 YYNGEE. CDR3 nucleotides: TGTGCCAGCAGCGCCGAGACCTCCTCTGGAAACACCATATATTTT. Translating gives CASSAETSSGNTIYF.